This T cell receptor (beta chain) was identified in a study of OX40 agonist ivuxolimab in advanced cancers. TCRdb's copy holds only in-frame clones and misses some; the assay was immunoSEQ multiplex PCR. The sample contains fewer than 85,000 clones, about nine tenths of which appear only once. The TCR sequence derives from an adult with an advanced solid tumor such as melanoma, head and neck, liver or kidney cancer. Here the sequenced sample was CD4+ or CD8+ T cells sorted from blood, taken in a trial of the OX40 agonist ivuxolimab.

DNA of the CDR3: TGCGCCAGCAGCCGTCAGGACAGCAATCAGCCCCAGCATTTT. Translated: CASSRQDSNQPQHF. The V gene is TRBV4-1, the J gene TRBJ1-5; D is uncertain. Deletions cut 4 bases from V and 1 base from J, with 8 bases between. The CDR3 consists of 14 residues. Germline lookup yields CDR1 MGHRA and CDR2 YSYEKL.